These 13 T cell receptor beta chains came from one sample sequenced in a study of shared clonotypes between healthy human individuals. Data came from immunoSEQ multiplex PCR; TCRdb stores just in-frame clones and leaves some out. The table records about 2,200,000 clones, approximately 94% of them present only once. Naive CD8 isolation took CD45RO-negative cells positively selected for CCR7 and excluded terminally differentiated effector memory CD45RA+ cells. Sequenced input: naive CD8+ T cells from PBMCs. These TCRs come from a man between 18 and 35 years old in good health. Some clones in this sample may be carry-over from other donors' samples.

The chain combines TRBV27 with TRBJ1-1; a possible D gene is TRBD1 (5 bases). The CDR3 is 14 residues long. The V end lost 5 bases, the J end lost 2 bases, and 12 bases lay between the germline ends. CDR1 is MNHEY and CDR2 is SMNVEV in the germline V gene (reference sequence). The CDR3 nucleotides read TGTGCCAGCAGTCCAGGGATTTTAAACACTGAAGCTTTCTTT. This encodes CASSPGILNTEAFF.

The chain employs TRBV14 and TRBJ2-1; no reliable D call. V was clipped by 1 base and J by 6 bases, with 13 bases between them. CDR3 size: 15 residues. CDR1 and CDR2 from the germline V gene are SGHDN and FVKESK. In nucleotides, the CDR3 is TGTGCCAGCAGCCAAGTTTCCCCAGTTGGCAATGAGCAGTTCTTC. It codes for CASSQVSPVGNEQFF.

The CDR3: CASSNRENTEAFF. In DNA, the CDR3 is TGTGCCAGCAGTAACAGGGAGAACACTGAAGCTTTCTTT. V is TRBV7-9 and J is TRBJ1-1, with TRBD1 as a possible D gene (6 bases). Germline V gene lookup returns CDR1 SEHNR and CDR2 FQNEAQ (reference sequence). This CDR3 is built from 13 residues. V lost 6 bases and J 1 base, leaving 9 bases between the germline ends.

The genes are TRBV27 and TRBJ2-7; possibly TRBD2 for D (6 bases). The V end was cut by 0 bases, the J end by 2 bases, with 11 bases between. CDR1 MNHEY and CDR2 SMNVEV come from the germline V gene (reference sequence). CDR3 length: 15 residues. The CDR3 sequence is CASSLSGWGAYEQYF. The CDR3 DNA sequence: TGTGCCAGCAGTTTATCGGGTTGGGGGGCCTACGAGCAGTACTTC.

This clone was seen once. The chain couples TRBV29-1 to TRBJ2-7; 9 bases agree with TRBD1. This CDR3 is built from 13 residues. Germline V gives CDR1 SQVTM, CDR2 ANQGSEA. V lost 4 bases, J lost 1 base, and 2 bases stayed unmatched. CDR3 nucleotides: TGCAGCGTTGTGACAGGGGGATCCTACGAGCAGTACTTC. It codes for CSVVTGGSYEQYF.

This chain links TRBV9 with TRBJ1-2; D gene ambiguous. Germline CDR1 is SGDLS and CDR2 is YYNGEE. The CDR3 length is 15 residues. Trimming shortened V by 3 bases and J by 8 bases, and 20 bases separated the two germline ends. The CDR3 spells CASSEGETLAEGYTF. In nucleotides, the CDR3 is TGTGCCAGCAGCGAGGGAGAGACATTGGCGGAAGGCTACACCTTC.

V gene TRBV7-9 combines with J gene TRBJ1-1; a weak D match, TRBD1 (5 bases). Germline V CDR1 and CDR2: SEHNR, FQNEAQ (reference sequence). V dropped 1 base and J dropped 5 bases, with 14 bases sitting between them. This CDR3 has 15 amino acids. The CDR3 nucleotides are TGTGCCAGCAGCTTAGTTATGGGGCCGGGGACTGAAGCTTTCTTT. It specifies CASSLVMGPGTEAFF.

This chain uses TRBV11-3 with TRBJ2-1; TRBD2 matches at 9 bases. CDR1 is SGHNT and CDR2 is YENEEA in the germline V gene. The V gene end was trimmed by 5 bases and the J gene end by 1 base; junction bases not matched to a gene: 9. The CDR3 loop spans 17 amino acids. CDR3 in amino acids: CASSPHFSGSSYNEQFF. In DNA form, the CDR3 reads TGTGCCAGCAGCCCTCATTTTAGCGGGAGTTCCTACAATGAGCAGTTCTTC.

The chain is built from TRBV10-3 and TRBJ1-2; D not certain. Germline V lookup: CDR1 ENHRY, CDR2 SYGVKD. This CDR3 is 14 amino acids long. V lost 0 bases and J lost 7, with 12 bases in between. The CDR3 sequence is CAISESLPDPGYTF. The CDR3 region has the DNA TGTGCCATCAGTGAGTCGCTCCCCGACCCTGGCTACACCTTC.

The rearrangement links TRBV28 to TRBJ2-1, with TRBD2 identical over 7 bases. From germline, CDR1 is MDHEN and CDR2 SYDVKM. The CDR3 sequence is 18 residues long. V lost 6 bases to trimming and J lost 2 bases; unmatched junction nucleotides: 16. The CDR3 nucleotides are TGTGCCAGCAGCACCTGGGGGGGTAAGGGGTTCACCTACAATGAGCAGTTCTTC. It codes for CASSTWGGKGFTYNEQFF.

The chain couples TRBV28 to TRBJ2-2; 9 bases are shared with TRBD1. The CDR3 is 14 residues long. V lost 4 bases, J lost 9 bases, and 6 bases stayed unmatched. CDR1 and CDR2 from the germline V gene are MDHEN and SYDVKM. CDR3 sequence reads: CASSSATGGWELFF. The CDR3 DNA reads as TGTGCCAGCAGTTCGGCGACAGGGGGATGGGAGCTGTTTTTT. Full variable domain (remainder filled in from reference TRBV28 and TRBJ2-2): DVKVTQSSRYLVKRTGEKVFLECVQDMDHENMFWYRQDPGLGLRLIYFSYDVKMKEKGDIPEGYSVSREKKERFSLILESASTNQTSMYLCASSSATGGWELFFGEGSRLTVL.

The chain couples TRBV2 to TRBJ1-4; TRBD1 agrees at 11 bases. Per the germline V gene, CDR1 is SNHLY and CDR2 is FYNNEI. V was clipped by 6 bases and J by 8 bases; unmatched bases: 2. This CDR3 is built from 13 residues. The CDR3, as DNA: TGTGCCAGCAGGGACAGGGGGCGAGAAAAACTGTTTTTT. Translation gives CASRDRGREKLFF.

The CDR3 region is CASSYSEGAPYEQYF. CDR3 DNA sequence: TGTGCCAGCAGTTACTCGGAGGGGGCCCCCTACGAGCAGTACTTC. V usage is TRBV6-5 and J usage is TRBJ2-7, with a possible D match to TRBD1 (7 bases). V gave up 0 bases and J gave up 2 bases, with 11 bases separating them. The CDR3 loop spans 15 amino acids. Germline CDR1 MNHEY, CDR2 SVGAGI.